The source of this T cell receptor beta chain is a study of human T cells and chemical hapten exposure. Study-wide context: Across its roughly 25 weeks, the study gave patients weekly diphenylcyclopropenone doses to the scalp. Minor volume differences among pooled libraries chiefly drove per-sample TCR yield variation. Study observations and caveats: Expanded TCR counts at PT1 went up together with patch test score, a positive correlation.

MiXCR, applied by TCRdb to the RACE reads, yields one record per CDR3 protein. The profile shows 110,000 or so distinct CDR3 sequences, about a tenth of them singletons. This clonotype was counted ten times or more. Its antigen is as yet unknown. Time point denoted: patch test 2, 6 weeks after DPC sensitization. The treatment was: therapeutic diphenylcyclopropenone sensitization with weekly scalp DPC. This receptor was taken from a woman aged 35 to 49 with alopecia areata. Some clones in this sample may be carry-over from other donors' samples. The specimen was whole blood, collected in connection with sensitization to the hapten diphenylcyclopropenone (DPC).

CDR3 region: CASSHNLAVGETQYF. For the CDR3, the DNA is TGCGCCAGCAGCCACAATCTGGCGGTAGGAGAGACCCAGTACTTC. The chain recombines TRBV4-3 with TRBJ2-5; D call uncertain. V lost 3 bases, J lost 4 bases, and 15 bases lay in between. Germline V gene sequence: CDR1 LGHNA, CDR2 YSLEER. The CDR3 length is 15 residues.